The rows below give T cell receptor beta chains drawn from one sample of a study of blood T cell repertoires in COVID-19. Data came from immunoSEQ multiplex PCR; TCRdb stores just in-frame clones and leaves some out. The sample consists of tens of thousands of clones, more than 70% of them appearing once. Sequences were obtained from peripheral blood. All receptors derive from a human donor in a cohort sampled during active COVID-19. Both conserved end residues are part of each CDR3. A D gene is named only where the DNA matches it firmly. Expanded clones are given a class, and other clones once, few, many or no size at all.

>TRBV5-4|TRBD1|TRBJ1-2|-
TGTGCCAGCAGCCAGACAGGGGTTGGCTACACCTTC
CASSQTGVGYTF
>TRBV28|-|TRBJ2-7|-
TGTGCCAGCAGCCTATATAAAGAGCAGTACTTC
CASSLYKEQYF
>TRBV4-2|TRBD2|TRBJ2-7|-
TGTGCCAGCAGCCAAGTCTCTAGCGGGGGGACGTACGAGCAGTACTTC
CASSQVSSGGTYEQYF
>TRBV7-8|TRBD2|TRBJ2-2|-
TGTGCCAGCAGCCCGAACGGGGGGGCCATAACCGGGGAGCTGTTTTTT
CASSPNGGAITGELFF
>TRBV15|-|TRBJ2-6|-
TGTGCCACGAATCCCGAGATCAGACAGTCGATATTGAACGTCCTGACTTTC
CATNPEIRQSILNVLTF
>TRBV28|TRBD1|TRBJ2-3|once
TGTGCCAGCAGTATCACAGGGGGCTCTAGCACAGATACGCAGTATTTT
CASSITGGSSTDTQYF
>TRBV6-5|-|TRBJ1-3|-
TGTGCCAGCAGGGCCTCGATCTCTGGAAACACCATATATTTT
CASRASISGNTIYF
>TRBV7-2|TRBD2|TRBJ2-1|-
TGTGCCAGCAGCTTTAGCGGGGGAGGTGGAAATGAGCAGTTCTTC
CASSFSGGGGNEQFF
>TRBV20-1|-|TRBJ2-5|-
TGCAGTGCTAGTGGCCCCCCACCGGGAGTTCGGGAGACCCAGTACTTC
CSASGPPPGVRETQYF
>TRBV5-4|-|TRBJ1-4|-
TGTGCCAGCAGCGGAGGGCGAAACGCGGGTGAAAAACTGTTTTTT
CASSGGRNAGEKLFF
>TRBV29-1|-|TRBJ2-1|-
TGCAGCGTTGATCGAGCGGAGACTTACAATGAGCAGTTCTTC
CSVDRAETYNEQFF
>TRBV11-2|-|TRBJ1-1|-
TGTGCCAGCAGCCTCGCAGGCCTCAACACTGAAGCTTTCTTT
CASSLAGLNTEAFF
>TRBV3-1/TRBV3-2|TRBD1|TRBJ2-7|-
TGTGCCAGCAGCCCGGGGACAGGGACGGTTGGCTACGAGCAGTACTTC
CASSPGTGTVGYEQYF
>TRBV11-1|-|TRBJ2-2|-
TGTGCCAGCAGCTTCAGCGGGCCCGGGGAGCTGTTTTTT
CASSFSGPGELFF
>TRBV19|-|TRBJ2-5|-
TGTGCCAGTAGTATAGGCGGAGAGACCCAGTACTTC
CASSIGGETQYF
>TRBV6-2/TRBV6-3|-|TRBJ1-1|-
TGTGCCAGCAGTTTGCGCACGAACACTGAAGCTTTCTTT
CASSLRTNTEAFF
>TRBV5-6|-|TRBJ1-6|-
TGTGCCAGCAGCTTGGAACAGGGTTATAATTCACCCCTCCACTTT
CASSLEQGYNSPLHF
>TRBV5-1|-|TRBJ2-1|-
TGCGCCAGCGGTCAGACAGTGGAGGGTGAGCAGTTCTTC
CASGQTVEGEQFF
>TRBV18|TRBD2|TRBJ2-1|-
TGTGCCAGCTCACCCCTCTCGACTAGCGGGGGGGCACTTGAGCAGTTCTTC
CASSPLSTSGGALEQFF
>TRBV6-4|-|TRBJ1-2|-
TGTGCCAGCAGTACAGGTTACTGGAGCTACACCTTC
CASSTGYWSYTF
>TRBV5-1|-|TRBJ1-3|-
TGCGCCAGCAGCCCCCGGACAGACTCTGGAAACACCATATATTTT
CASSPRTDSGNTIYF
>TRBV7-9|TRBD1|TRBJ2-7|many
TGTGCCAGCAGCTTAGGGGGGACAGGCGGCTCCGAGCAGTACTTC
CASSLGGTGGSEQYF
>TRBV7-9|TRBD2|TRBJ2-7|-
TGTGCCAGCAGCCTGAGGGCTAGCGGGGTGTCCTACGAGCAGTACTTC
CASSLRASGVSYEQYF
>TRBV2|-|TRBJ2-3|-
TGTGCCAGCAGTGAACGAGATACGCAGTATTTT
CASSERDTQYF
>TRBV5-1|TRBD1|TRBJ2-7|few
TGCGCCAGCAGCTTGGACAGGGGACGCGGATACGAGCAGTACTTC
CASSLDRGRGYEQYF
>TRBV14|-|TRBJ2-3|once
TGTGCCAGCAGCCAAGTGCAGGGTAGGGATACGCAGTATTTT
CASSQVQGRDTQYF
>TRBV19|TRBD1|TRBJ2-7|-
TGTGCCAGTAGTATAGGCGGTCGGGGGACAGGGCTCGACGAGCAGTACTTC
CASSIGGRGTGLDEQYF
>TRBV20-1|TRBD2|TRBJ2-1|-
TGCAGTGCTAGTCCTAGCGGGGTGGGGGATGAGCAGTTCTTC
CSASPSGVGDEQFF
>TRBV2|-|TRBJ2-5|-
TGTGCCAGCAGTGGGGGGAGGGAGACCCAGTACTTC
CASSGGRETQYF
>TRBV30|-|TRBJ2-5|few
TGTGCCTGGAGTGGCAGACAATTCCAAGAGACCCAGTACTTC
CAWSGRQFQETQYF
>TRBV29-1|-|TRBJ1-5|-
TGCAGCGCTCAGGATAGCAATCAGCCCCAGCATTTT
CSAQDSNQPQHF
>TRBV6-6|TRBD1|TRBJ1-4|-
TGTGCCAGCAGCCGACAGGGGGAAGAGACGGGAGGGGGACTGTTTTTT
CASSRQGEETGGGLFF
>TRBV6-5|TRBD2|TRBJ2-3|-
TGTGCCAGCACGTACGGGAGGGCCCCAACAGATACGCAGTATTTT
CASTYGRAPTDTQYF
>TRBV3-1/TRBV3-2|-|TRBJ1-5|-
TGTGCCAGCAGCCAGGCAGATCAGCCCCAGCATTTT
CASSQADQPQHF
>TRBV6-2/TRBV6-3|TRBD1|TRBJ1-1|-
TGTGCCAGCAGTCTCAGGACAGGGGAGGCTTTCTTT
CASSLRTGEAFF
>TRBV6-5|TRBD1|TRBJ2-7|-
TGTGCCAGCCGCTTAGGGACAGGTACCTACGAGCAGTACTTC
CASRLGTGTYEQYF
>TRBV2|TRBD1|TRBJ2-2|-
TGTGCCAGCAGGTCCGGGACAGGGGCCCAAACCGGGGAGCTGTTTTTT
CASRSGTGAQTGELFF
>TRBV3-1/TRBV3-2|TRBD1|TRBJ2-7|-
TGTGCCAGCAGCCCGGGACAGGTTGGGTCCTACGAGCAGTACTTC
CASSPGQVGSYEQYF
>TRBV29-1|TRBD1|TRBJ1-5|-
TGCAGCGTTGATGGACAGGGCTTTCATCAGCCCCAGCATTTT
CSVDGQGFHQPQHF
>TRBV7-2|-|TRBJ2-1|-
TGTGCCAGCAGTGTGGACTGGGCCTCCTACAATGAGCAGTTCTTC
CASSVDWASYNEQFF
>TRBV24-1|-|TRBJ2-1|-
TGTGCCACCGAGGGGGGGGCAGAGGAGCAGTTCTTC
CATEGGAEEQFF
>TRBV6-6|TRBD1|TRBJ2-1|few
TGTGCCAGCAGAGACAGGGCCGGCGGATCCTACAATGAGCAGTTCTTC
CASRDRAGGSYNEQFF
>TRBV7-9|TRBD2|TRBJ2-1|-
TGTGCCAGCAGCTTATGGGGCCTAGCGGATTACAATGAGCAGTTCTTC
CASSLWGLADYNEQFF
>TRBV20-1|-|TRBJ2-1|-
TGCAGTGCTAGTCGGCCAAGGAAATTGCCCAGTCTAAGCGGTTATCTTTACAATGAGCAGTTCTTC
CSASRPRKLPSLSGYLYNEQFF
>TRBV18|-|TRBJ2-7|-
TGTGCCAGCTCACCAGCTCGGGGGGCGGGCGAGCAGTACTTC
CASSPARGAGEQYF
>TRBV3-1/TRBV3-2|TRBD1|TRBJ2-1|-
TGTGCCAGCAGCCAAAAGGGACAGGGGAACAATGAGCAGTTCTTC
CASSQKGQGNNEQFF
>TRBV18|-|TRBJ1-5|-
TGTGCCAGCTCGCCGACAGTAAATCAGCCCCAGCATTTT
CASSPTVNQPQHF
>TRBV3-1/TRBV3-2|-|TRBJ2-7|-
TGTGCCAGCAGCCAAGCGGGGGATTCCGAGCAGTACTTC
CASSQAGDSEQYF
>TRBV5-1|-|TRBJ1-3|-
TGCGCCAGCAGCTTGGAGGCACAGGGCTCTGGAAACACCATATATTTT
CASSLEAQGSGNTIYF
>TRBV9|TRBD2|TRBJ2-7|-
TGTGCCAGCAGCACACTAGCGTATCCTAGTGAGCAGTACTTC
CASSTLAYPSEQYF
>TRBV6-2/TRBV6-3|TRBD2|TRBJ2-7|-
TGTGCCAGCAGTTACACCACTCCGGGACTAGCGGGAGTTGTTAACGAGCAGTACTTC
CASSYTTPGLAGVVNEQYF
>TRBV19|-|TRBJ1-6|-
TGTGCCAGTAGTATACAGGGTGTGAATTCACCCCTCCACTTT
CASSIQGVNSPLHF
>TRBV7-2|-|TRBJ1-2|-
TGTGCCAGCAGCTTCGGGACCCACCAACCAATCCGGGACACCAATGGCTACACCTTC
CASSFGTHQPIRDTNGYTF